This note documents a single T cell receptor beta chain sequence. V was shortened by 2 bases and J by 2 bases, with 17 bases between the two germline ends. The CDR3 spans 17 residues. Germline V CDR1 and CDR2: MNHEY, SVGEGT. This specimen comes from a study of control samples from healthy donors and cancer patients. The data were produced by immunoSEQ multiplex PCR, yet TCRdb's version contains in-frame clones alone and is incomplete. The table gives 150,000 to 200,000 clones; the top ten clones make up 2.2% of it. Sample: blood. The source of this sequence is a woman aged 30 to 39 in good health. The rearrangement links TRBV6-2 or TRBV6-3 to TRBJ2-3; either TRBD1 or TRBD2 may supply D (5 bases each). DNA for the CDR3: TGTGCCAGCAGTTACCGCCGTTCCGGGACGGTCACAGATACGCAGTATTTT. It encodes CASSYRRSGTVTDTQYF.